The rows below give T cell receptor beta chains drawn from one sample of a study of CD8 T cells in Susac syndrome. MiXCR was run by TCRdb on the immunoSEQ multiplex PCR reads, yielding one entry per CDR3 protein. Found here are approximately 75,000 distinct CDR3 sequences, 85% to 95% of them singletons; the top ten hold 0.2% to 0.25%. Material: CD8+ T cells from PBMCs. These receptors all stem from a human donor in good health. CDR3s include the opening cysteine and the closing phenylalanine or tryptophan. Clone size is stated in some rows and not others, as once, few, many or a class when expanded.

size | V | CDR3
. | TRBV7-9 | CASSFAGADEQFF
. | TRBV20-1 | CSARGGTTDTQYF
. | TRBV28 | CASSGHPKGDTGELFF
. | TRBV19 | CASSIGAGANVLTF
. | TRBV19 | CASSASWDNEQFF
. | TRBV4-1 | CASSQDHISLNTGELFF
. | TRBV12-3/TRBV12-4 | CASSLGNEQFF
. | TRBV7-2 | CASSAGTPNYGYTF
. | TRBV6-4 | CASSDTGLAETQYF
once | TRBV12-3/TRBV12-4 | CASSFRPLSSYNEQFF
. | TRBV13 | CASSSFKGSQPQHF
once | TRBV4-1 | CASSQEMGAGGYTF
. | TRBV9 | CASSVDPFFEAFF
. | TRBV7-9 | CASSRGGQEQETQYF
once | TRBV4-1 | CASSQVVLSGETQYF
. | TRBV29-1 | CSERTGEDNEQFF
few | TRBV27 | CASSPRWGLAGGPREQYF
. | TRBV3-1 | CASSQDLLVGSSYEQYF
. | TRBV2 | CATRRQPDGNQPQHF
. | TRBV28 | CASSHSGELTDTQYF
. | TRBV7-9 | CASSLPQGPYNEQFF
once | TRBV7-9 | CASSSTATGKGGELFF
once | TRBV29-1 | CSVEYAGSSYNEQFF
. | TRBV12-3/TRBV12-4 | CASNTGGRNQPQHF
once | TRBV28 | CASSRTENQETQYF
. | TRBV29-1 | CSVVEGGEGYGYTF
. | TRBV18 | CASSPPFRDSQETQYF
. | TRBV2 | CASSMGGNEQFF
. | TRBV5-4 | CASSLDLAGGPDEQFF
once | TRBV5-1 | CASRTARGAPYEQYF
. | TRBV12-3/TRBV12-4 | CASSRTSGGGNEQFF
. | TRBV25-1 | CASSDTGYTEAFF
. | TRBV29-1 | CSVDILGYTF
. | TRBV27 | CASSLSRTLQETQYF
. | TRBV7-9 | CASSSGGWETQYF
. | TRBV7-6 | CASSSHAGAGNTQYF
once | TRBV4-3 | CASSQDGDTMNTEAFF
. | TRBV7-3 | CASSLGGAGTEAFF
. | TRBV12-3/TRBV12-4 | CASSFVQGLTGELFF
few | TRBV12-3/TRBV12-4 | CASSPDTIGKNIQYF
. | TRBV30 | CACSGHFTDTQYF